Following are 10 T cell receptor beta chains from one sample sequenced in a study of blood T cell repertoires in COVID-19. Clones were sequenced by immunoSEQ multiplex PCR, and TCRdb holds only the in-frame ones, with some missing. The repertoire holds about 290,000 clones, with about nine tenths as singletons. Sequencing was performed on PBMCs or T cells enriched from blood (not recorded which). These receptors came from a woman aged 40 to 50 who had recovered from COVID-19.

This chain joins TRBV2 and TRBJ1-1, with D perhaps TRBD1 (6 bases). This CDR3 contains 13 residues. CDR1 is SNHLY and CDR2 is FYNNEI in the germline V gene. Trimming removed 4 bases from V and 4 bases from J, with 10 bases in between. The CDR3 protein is CASSAQGGTEAFF. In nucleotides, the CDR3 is TGTGCCAGCAGTGCACAGGGTGGCACTGAAGCTTTCTTT. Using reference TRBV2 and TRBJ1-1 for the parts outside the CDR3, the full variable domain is EPEVTQTPSHQVTQMGQEVILRCVPISNHLYFYWYRQILGQKVEFLVSFYNNEISEKSEIFDDQFSVERPDGSNFTLKIRSTKLEDSAMYFCASSAQGGTEAFFGQGTRLTVV.

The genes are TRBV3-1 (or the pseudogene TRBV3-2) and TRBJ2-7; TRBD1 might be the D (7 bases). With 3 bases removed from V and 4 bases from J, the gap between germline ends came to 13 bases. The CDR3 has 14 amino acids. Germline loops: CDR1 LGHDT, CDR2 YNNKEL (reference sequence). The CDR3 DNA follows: TGTGCCAGCAGCCATCTGCCAGGGGGGTACGAGCAGTACTTC. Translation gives CASSHLPGGYEQYF.

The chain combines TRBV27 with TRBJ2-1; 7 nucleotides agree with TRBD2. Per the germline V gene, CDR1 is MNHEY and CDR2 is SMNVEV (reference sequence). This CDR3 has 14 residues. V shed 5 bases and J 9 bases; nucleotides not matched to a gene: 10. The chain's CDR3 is CASSLPAGDGEQFF. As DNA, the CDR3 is TGTGCCAGCAGTCTACCTGCGGGGGACGGTGAGCAGTTCTTC.

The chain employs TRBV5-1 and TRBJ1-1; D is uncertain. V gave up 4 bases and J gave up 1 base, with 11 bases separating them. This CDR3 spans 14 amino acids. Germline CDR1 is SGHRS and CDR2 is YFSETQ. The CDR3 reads CASSPTGSNTEAFF. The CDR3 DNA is TGCGCCAGCAGCCCCACGGGGTCGAACACTGAAGCTTTCTTT. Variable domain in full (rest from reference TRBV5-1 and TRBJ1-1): KAGVTQTPRYLIKTRGQQVTLSCSPISGHRSVSWYQQTPGQGLQFLFEYFSETQRNKGNFPGRFSGRQFSNSRSEMNVSTLELGDSALYLCASSPTGSNTEAFFGQGTRLTVV.

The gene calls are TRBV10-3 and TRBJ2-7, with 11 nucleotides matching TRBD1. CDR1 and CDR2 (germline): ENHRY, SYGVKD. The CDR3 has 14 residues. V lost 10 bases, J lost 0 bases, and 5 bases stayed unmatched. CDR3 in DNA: TGTGCCACTGGACAGGGGGCAGTCTCCTACGAGCAGTACTTC. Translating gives CATGQGAVSYEQYF.

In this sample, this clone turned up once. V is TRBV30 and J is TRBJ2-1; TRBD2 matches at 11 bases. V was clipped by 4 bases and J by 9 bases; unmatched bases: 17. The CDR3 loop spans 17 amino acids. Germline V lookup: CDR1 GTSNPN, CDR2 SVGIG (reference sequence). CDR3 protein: CAWKPGVLAGVFGEQFF. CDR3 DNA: TGTGCCTGGAAACCGGGCGTACTAGCGGGAGTTTTCGGTGAGCAGTTCTTC. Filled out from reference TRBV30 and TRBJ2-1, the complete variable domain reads SQTIHQWPATLVQPVGSPLSLECTVEGTSNPNLYWYRQAAGRGLQLLFYSVGIGQISSEVPQNLSASRPQDRQFILSSKKLLLSDSGFYLCAWKPGVLAGVFGEQFFGPGTRLTVL.

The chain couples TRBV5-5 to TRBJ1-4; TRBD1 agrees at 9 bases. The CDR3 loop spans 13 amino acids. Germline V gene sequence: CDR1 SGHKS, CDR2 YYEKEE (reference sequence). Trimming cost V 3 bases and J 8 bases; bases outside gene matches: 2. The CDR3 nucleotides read TGTGCCAGCAGCTGGGACAGGGTCGAAAAACTGTTTTTT. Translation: CASSWDRVEKLFF.

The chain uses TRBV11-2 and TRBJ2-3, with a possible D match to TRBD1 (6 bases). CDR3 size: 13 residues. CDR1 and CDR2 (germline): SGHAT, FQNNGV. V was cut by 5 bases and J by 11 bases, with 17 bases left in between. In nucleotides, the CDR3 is TGTGCCAGCAGCCCTCAGGGGTACAGCTGGCAGTATTTT. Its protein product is CASSPQGYSWQYF. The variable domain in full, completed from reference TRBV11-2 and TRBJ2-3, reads EAGVAQSPRYKIIEKRQSVAFWCNPISGHATLYWYQQILGQGPKLLIQFQNNGVVDDSQLPKDRFSAERLKGVDSTLKIQPAKLEDSAVYLCASSPQGYSWQYFGPGTRLTVL.

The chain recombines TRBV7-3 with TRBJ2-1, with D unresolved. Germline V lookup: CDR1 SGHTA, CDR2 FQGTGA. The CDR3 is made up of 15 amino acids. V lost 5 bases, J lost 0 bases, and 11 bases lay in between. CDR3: CASSPVWSSYNEQFF. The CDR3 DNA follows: TGTGCCAGCAGCCCAGTTTGGAGCTCCTACAATGAGCAGTTCTTC. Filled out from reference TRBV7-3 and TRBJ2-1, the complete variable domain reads GAGVSQTPSNKVTEKGKYVELRCDPISGHTALYWYRQSLGQGPEFLIYFQGTGAADDSGLPNDRFFAVRPEGSVSTLKIQRTERGDSAVYLCASSPVWSSYNEQFFGPGTRLTVL.

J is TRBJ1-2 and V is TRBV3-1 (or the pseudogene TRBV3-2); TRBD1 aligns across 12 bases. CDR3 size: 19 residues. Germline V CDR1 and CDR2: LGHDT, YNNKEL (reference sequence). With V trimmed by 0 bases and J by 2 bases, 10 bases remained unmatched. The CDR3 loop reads CASSQDLWDRGRVNYGYTF. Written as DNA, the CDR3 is TGTGCCAGCAGCCAAGATCTTTGGGACAGGGGGCGCGTCAACTATGGCTACACCTTC.